These 26 T cell receptor beta chains came from one sample sequenced in a study of blood T cell repertoires in COVID-19. The repertoire was sequenced with immunoSEQ multiplex PCR; TCRdb's copy has only in-frame clones and lacks some. The sample has some 530,000 clones; roughly 88% are singletons. The specimen was peripheral blood. Every receptor here comes from a human donor in a cohort sampled during active COVID-19.

The rearrangement uses TRBV7-8 and TRBJ2-7, with a tentative D call TRBD2 (5 bases). The germline V and J ends were trimmed by 0 bases and 2 bases, with 11 bases remaining between them. In germline, CDR1 is SGHVS, CDR2 FQNEAQ. The CDR3 spans 15 residues. The CDR3 sequence: CASSLASLAAYEQYF. The CDR3 bases are TGTGCCAGCAGCTTAGCGAGTCTAGCTGCCTACGAGCAGTACTTC. Filled out from reference TRBV7-8 and TRBJ2-7, the complete variable domain reads GAGVSQSPRYKVAKRGQDVALRCDPISGHVSLFWYQQALGQGPEFLTYFQNEAQLDKSGLPSDRFFAERPEGSVSTLKIQRTQQEDSAVYLCASSLASLAAYEQYFGPGTRLTVT.

This clone has only a few counts. Different DNA sequences within this sample yield the same CDR3. The chain is built from TRBV5-4 and TRBJ2-1; TRBD1 agrees at 7 bases. The V segment lost 4 bases and the J segment 1 base; nucleotides outside the gene matches: 5. Germline CDR1 SGHNT, CDR2 YYREEE (reference sequence). The CDR3 runs 15 residues. The CDR3 DNA is TGTGCCAGCAGCACGAGACAGGGTTCCTACAATGAGCAGTTCTTC. This gives the protein CASSTRQGSYNEQFF.

This clone was found once. CDR3 DNA: TGTGCCAGTAGTACCCACAGGGCAGGCGAGCAGTTCTTC. This gives the protein CASSTHRAGEQFF. J is TRBJ2-1 and V is TRBV19; D perhaps matches TRBD1 (6 bases). With 4 bases removed from V and 10 bases from J, the gap between germline ends came to 14 bases. Looked up from germline, CDR1 is LNHDA and CDR2 is SQIVND (reference sequence). This CDR3 region has 13 residues.

The chain is built from TRBV6-5 and TRBJ1-1; no firm D call. V lost 5 bases and J 1 base, leaving 11 bases between the germline ends. Germline CDR1 MNHEY, CDR2 SVGAGI. The CDR3 covers 14 residues. CDR3 region: CASSLPPGNTEAFF. In DNA, the CDR3 is TGTGCCAGCAGTCTACCCCCGGGGAACACTGAAGCTTTCTTT.

The V call is TRBV18, the J call TRBJ1-2; D is unresolved. This CDR3 spans 13 amino acids. CDR1 is KGHSH and CDR2 is LQKENI in the germline V gene. Trimming took off 3 bases at V and 3 bases at J, with 8 bases between the two ends. Written as DNA, the CDR3 is TGTGCCAGCTCACCGACTCAAGACTATGGCTACACCTTC. Its translation: CASSPTQDYGYTF.

This chain links TRBV19 with TRBJ1-1; a weak D match, TRBD1 (6 bases). Trimming pared 5 bases from V and 7 bases from J, leaving 14 bases between. CDR3 length: 13 amino acids. Germline CDR1 and CDR2: LNHDA and SQIVND (reference sequence). CDR3 bases: TGTGCCAGTAGTGGCAGGGGCCGCGGTGAAGCTTTCTTT. It codes for CASSGRGRGEAFF.

There are a few counts of this clone. The chain has TRBV7-2 and TRBJ2-2, with 10 bases lining up with TRBD2. The CDR3 contains 15 residues. Germline V gene lookup returns CDR1 SGHTA and CDR2 FQGNSA. The J segment lost 6 bases and the V segment lost 5 bases, leaving 6 bases of the junction unmatched. The CDR3 reads CASSRLAGVSGELFF. CDR3 nucleotides: TGTGCCAGCAGCCGGCTAGCGGGAGTATCCGGGGAGCTGTTTTTT.

The chain combines TRBV6-5 with TRBJ2-1; 11 nucleotides match TRBD2. The CDR3 is 15 amino acids. V shed 6 bases, J shed 4 bases, and the junction held 5 bases outside the gene matches. CDR1 and CDR2 (germline): MNHEY, SVGAGI. The CDR3 DNA sequence: TGTGCCAGCAGCCTAACTAGCGGGGGTTACAATGAGCAGTTCTTC. Its protein product is CASSLTSGGYNEQFF.

V is TRBV6-5 and J is TRBJ1-3; D is ambiguous. This CDR3 comprises 12 residues. V was pared by 4 bases and J by 4 bases, with 5 bases between. Germline V gives CDR1 MNHEY, CDR2 SVGAGI. The DNA for the CDR3 is TGTGCCAGCAGTTTACAGGGAAACACCATATATTTT. Translating it yields CASSLQGNTIYF.

V usage is TRBV6-1 and J usage is TRBJ2-7; the D is unclear. Germline loops: CDR1 MNHNS, CDR2 SASEGT. Trimming pared 0 bases from V and 2 bases from J, leaving 11 bases between. CDR3 size: 15 residues. The CDR3 reads CASSEALYSPYEQYF. The CDR3 coding sequence is TGTGCCAGCAGTGAAGCGCTCTATTCACCCTACGAGCAGTACTTC.

The chain employs TRBV6-5 and TRBJ2-3; D may be TRBD1 (7 bases). V shed 0 bases and J shed 6 bases, with 13 bases lying between them. The V gene's germline CDR1 is MNHEY and CDR2 SVGAGI. The CDR3 is 15 residues long. The chain's CDR3 is CASSYSRQGGDTQYF. As DNA, the CDR3 is TGTGCCAGCAGTTACTCAAGGCAGGGGGGCGATACGCAGTATTTT.

The gene calls are TRBV15 and TRBJ1-3; the match to TRBD1 covers 10 bases. The junction had 16 bases not matched to a gene; V was cut back by 0 bases and J by 5 bases. This CDR3 is built from 20 residues. CDR1 LNHNV and CDR2 YYDKDF come from the germline V gene (reference sequence). For the CDR3, the DNA is TGTGCCACCAGCAGAGATCGACAGGGGGCAATTGAGAGGAACCGAAACACCATATATTTT. Amino acids: CATSRDRQGAIERNRNTIYF. The full variable domain, with the rest looked up from reference TRBV15 and TRBJ1-3, is DAMVIQNPRYQVTQFGKPVTLSCSQTLNHNVMYWYQQKSSQAPKLLFHYYDKDFNNEADTPDNFQSRRPNTSFCFLDIRSPGLGDTAMYLCATSRDRQGAIERNRNTIYFGEGSWLTVV.

The chain recombines TRBV4-2 with TRBJ2-4, with TRBD2 matching over 7 bases. V was clipped by 0 bases and J by 8 bases; unmatched bases: 7. The CDR3 is made up of 15 amino acids. CDR1 is LGHNA, CDR2 YNFKEQ, per germline. In DNA, the CDR3 is TGTGCCAGCAGCCAAGATCGCGGCGGGAGTGACATTCAGTACTTC. Its translation: CASSQDRGGSDIQYF.

This chain joins TRBV30 and TRBJ1-5; 7 bases agree with TRBD1. V trimming: 0 bases; J trimming: 0 bases; junction bases outside the gene matches: 2. This CDR3 spans 15 amino acids. Per germline, CDR1 GTSNPN and CDR2 SVGIG (reference sequence). The DNA for the CDR3 is TGTGCCTGGAGTGTACGACAGGGTAGCAATCAGCCCCAGCATTTT. Translating it yields CAWSVRQGSNQPQHF.

V gene TRBV20-1 combines with J gene TRBJ2-1, with D uncertain. This CDR3 contains 11 residues. The germline V gene has CDR1 DFQATT and CDR2 SNEGSKA (reference sequence). Between the trimmed V and J ends, which lost 0 bases and 8 bases, there was a span of 5 bases. The CDR3 DNA reads as TGCAGTGCTAGAGACTTCTATGAGCAGTTCTTC. It codes for CSARDFYEQFF.

V gene TRBV2 combines with J gene TRBJ2-1; a possible D gene is TRBD1 (6 bases). Germline V lookup: CDR1 SNHLY, CDR2 FYNNEI. With 5 bases removed from V and 13 bases from J, the gap between germline ends came to 18 bases. The CDR3 has 13 amino acids. Here the CDR3 reads CASSSPDSAPQFF. In nucleotides, the CDR3 is TGTGCCAGCAGTTCGCCGGACAGCGCGCCTCAGTTCTTC.

The chain combines TRBV6-5 with TRBJ1-2; 7 bases agree with TRBD1. Per germline, CDR1 MNHEY and CDR2 SVGAGI. The CDR3 length is 14 residues. V trimming: 2 bases; J trimming: 5 bases; junction bases outside the gene matches: 5. Here the CDR3 reads CASSYEGAGYGYTF. Here the CDR3 DNA reads TGTGCCAGCAGTTACGAGGGGGCAGGGTATGGCTACACCTTC.

This sequence joins TRBV9 and TRBJ1-3, with D maybe TRBD1 (5 bases). The germline CDR1 and CDR2 sequences are SGDLS and YYNGEE. This CDR3 contains 16 residues. Trimming stripped 4 bases from V and 0 bases from J, with 14 bases between. The CDR3 DNA follows: TGTGCCAGCAGCCCCCGCACAGGAATCTCTGGAAACACCATATATTTT. Translation gives CASSPRTGISGNTIYF. The variable domain in full, with the rest retrieved from reference TRBV9 and TRBJ1-3, is DSGVTQTPKHLITATGQRVTLRCSPRSGDLSVYWYQQSLDQGLQFLIQYYNGEERAKGNILERFSAQQFPDLHSELNLSSLELGDSALYFCASSPRTGISGNTIYFGEGSWLTVV.

The chain uses TRBV9 and TRBJ1-3, with a tentative D call TRBD1 (5 bases). CDR1 and CDR2 (germline): SGDLS, YYNGEE. The germline V and J ends were trimmed by 0 bases and 0 bases, with 10 bases remaining between them. CDR3 size: 16 residues. For the CDR3, the DNA is TGTGCCAGCAGCGTAGACCCCGGACACTCTGGAAACACCATATATTTT. Its translation: CASSVDPGHSGNTIYF.

The chain is built from TRBV28 and TRBJ2-2; perhaps TRBD2 as D (6 bases). The CDR3 has 15 residues. Trimming removed 7 bases at V and 6 bases at J, with 18 bases between. CDR1 is MDHEN, CDR2 SYDVKM, per germline. The CDR3: CASNLVGGIAGELFF. CDR3 nucleotide sequence: TGTGCCAGCAACCTAGTGGGGGGAATCGCCGGGGAGCTGTTTTTT.

The chain combines TRBV6-5 with TRBJ2-1, with 7 bases fitting TRBD1. The V gene end was trimmed by 6 bases and the J gene end by 4 bases; junction bases not matched to a gene: 12. From germline, CDR1 is MNHEY and CDR2 SVGAGI. The length of the CDR3 is 16 residues. The CDR3 sequence: CASSYDGTANYNEQFF. In nucleotides, the CDR3 is TGTGCCAGCAGCTACGATGGGACAGCAAATTACAATGAGCAGTTCTTC.

The gene calls are TRBV9 and TRBJ2-2, with D unclear. The germline V and J ends were trimmed by 5 bases and 2 bases, with 4 bases remaining between them. CDR1 SGDLS and CDR2 YYNGEE come from the germline V gene. The CDR3 length is 12 residues. The CDR3 loop is CASSTNTGELFF. CDR3 bases: TGTGCCAGCAGTACAAACACCGGGGAGCTGTTTTTT.

The CDR3 region is CATSATSGTPNTGELFF. The CDR3 nucleotides read TGTGCCACCAGTGCAACTAGCGGGACTCCGAACACCGGGGAGCTGTTTTTT. The V and J genes are TRBV24-1 and TRBJ2-2; 10 bases are a match to TRBD2. The germline CDR1 and CDR2 sequences are KGHDR and SFDVKD. After removal of 5 bases from V and 0 bases from J, the junction contained 5 bases not matched to a gene. The CDR3 totals 17 residues.

The V and J genes are TRBV4-3 and TRBJ2-2; a weak D match, TRBD1 (5 bases). V dropped 1 base and J dropped 13 bases, with 22 bases sitting between them. Germline V gives CDR1 LGHNA, CDR2 YSLEER. This CDR3 has 16 residues. This CDR3 reads CASSQVVGGPRQGLFF. CDR3 in DNA: TGCGCCAGCAGCCAAGTCGTTGGCGGACCCCGCCAGGGGCTGTTTTTT.

The chain has TRBV29-1 and TRBJ2-7, with TRBD1 matching 7 bases. V lost 7 bases to trimming and J lost 3 bases; unmatched junction nucleotides: 9. This CDR3 is built from 13 residues. CDR1 and CDR2 (germline): SQVTM, ANQGSEA. The CDR3 bases are TGCAGCGCCGGGACAGCTAACATCTACGAGCAGTACTTC. It translates to CSAGTANIYEQYF.

This chain connects TRBV19 to TRBJ1-1, with a possible D match to TRBD1 (5 bases). The CDR3 sequence is 14 residues long. Germline CDR1 is LNHDA and CDR2 is SQIVND (reference sequence). V was clipped by 4 bases and J by 1 base, with 10 bases between them. CDR3 DNA sequence: TGTGCCAGTAGTAGAGGCAGGGCGAACACTGAAGCTTTCTTT. Encoded protein: CASSRGRANTEAFF.